This T cell receptor (beta chain) appears in the sequencing data of a study of T cells in Graves' hyperthyroidism and ophthalmopathy. For the study at large: Peripheral blood collection took place at initial diagnosis, before any treatment.

In this sample, this clonotype turned up many times. The ends lost 5 bases at V and 6 bases at J; junction bases unmatched: 7. Germline lookup yields CDR1 DFQATT and CDR2 SNEGSKA (reference sequence). The CDR3 totals 13 residues. Amplification of TCR beta CDR3 regions was performed using RNA transcripts as template. A first-round RT-PCR of the TCR CDR3 used the HTBI primer set. MiXCR, run by TCRdb on the multiplex PCR reads, gives a single entry per CDR3 protein. The sample lists under 550,000 distinct CDR3 sequences, roughly 13% occurring once. The receptor was derived from a woman aged 18-29 years with Graves' hyperthyroidism. V and J are TRBV20-1 and TRBJ1-5, with 7 positions matching TRBD1. The sequencing input was blood. CDR3 protein: CSALPGTAQPQHF. The CDR3 DNA reads TGCAGTGCTCTCCCAGGGACAGCTCAGCCCCAGCATTTT.